This paragraph covers one T cell receptor beta chain sequence. The data are from a study of blood T cell repertoires in COVID-19. Overall study context: Sites across the United States, Italy and Spain contributed samples from acute and convalescent COVID-19.

In the study's own analysis: Nucleated cell number was recorded as an estimate derived from reference gene primer amplification. Measured with immunoSEQ multiplex PCR; TCRdb has only the in-frame clones, and not every one. The V and J calls and the clone size are those of that table, but D and trimming were determined from the DNA. The data hold roughly 80,000 clones, with roughly 89% observed a single time. This CDR3 spans 16 amino acids. Trimming removed 5 bases at V and 5 bases at J, with 22 bases between. Germline V gene lookup returns CDR1 SEHNR and CDR2 FQNEAQ (reference sequence). Specimen: peripheral blood. The clonotype comes from a man aged 50 to 60 with acute or convalescent COVID-19. The genes are TRBV7-9 and TRBJ2-7; possible D gene TRBD1, 5 bases. The CDR3 loop reads CASSLRNQGSWDEQYF. The CDR3 DNA reads TGTGCCAGCAGCCTCAGAAACCAGGGCTCTTGGGACGAGCAGTACTTC. The entire variable domain, with the rest obtained from reference TRBV7-9 and TRBJ2-7, is as follows: DTGVSQNPRHKITKRGQNVTFRCDPISEHNRLYWYRQTLGQGPEFLTYFQNEAQLEKSRLLSDRFSAERPKGSFSTLEIQRTEQGDSAMYLCASSLRNQGSWDEQYFGPGTRLTVT.